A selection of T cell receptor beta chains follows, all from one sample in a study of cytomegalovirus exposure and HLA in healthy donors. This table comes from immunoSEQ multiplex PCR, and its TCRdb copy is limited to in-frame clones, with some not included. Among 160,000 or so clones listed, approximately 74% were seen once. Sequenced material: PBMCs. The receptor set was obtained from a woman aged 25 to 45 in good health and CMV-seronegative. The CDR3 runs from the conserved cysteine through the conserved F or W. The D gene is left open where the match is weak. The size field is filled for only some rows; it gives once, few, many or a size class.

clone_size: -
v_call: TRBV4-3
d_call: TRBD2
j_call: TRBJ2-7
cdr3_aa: CASSSSAGGSYEQYF
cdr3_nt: TGCGCCAGCAGTTCGTCAGCGGGAGGCTCCTACGAGCAGTACTTC

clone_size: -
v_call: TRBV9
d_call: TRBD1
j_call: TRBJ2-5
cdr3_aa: CASSERTGGEETQYF
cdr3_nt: TGTGCCAGCAGCGAAAGAACAGGGGGCGAAGAGACCCAGTACTTC

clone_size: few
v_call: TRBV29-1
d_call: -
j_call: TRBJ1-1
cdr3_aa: CSVEESATEAFF
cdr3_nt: TGCAGCGTCGAGGAGAGCGCCACTGAAGCTTTCTTT

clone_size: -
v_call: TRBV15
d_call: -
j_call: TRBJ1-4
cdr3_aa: CATSSGSTNEKLFF
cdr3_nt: TGTGCCACCAGCAGTGGCTCAACTAATGAAAAACTGTTTTTT

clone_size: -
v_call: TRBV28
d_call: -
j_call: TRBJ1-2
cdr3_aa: CASSSPGPYGYTF
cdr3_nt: TGTGCCAGCAGTTCCCCAGGGCCCTATGGCTACACCTTC

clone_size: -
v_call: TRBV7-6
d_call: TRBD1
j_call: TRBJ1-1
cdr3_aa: CASSSGTGGWDTEAFF
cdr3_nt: TGTGCCAGCAGCTCCGGGACAGGAGGGTGGGACACTGAAGCTTTCTTT

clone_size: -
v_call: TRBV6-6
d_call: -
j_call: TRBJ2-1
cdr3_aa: CASSSVYNEQFF
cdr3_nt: TGTGCCAGCAGTTCAGTTTACAATGAGCAGTTCTTC

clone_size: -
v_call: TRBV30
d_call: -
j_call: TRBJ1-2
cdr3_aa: CAWSRGDGYTF
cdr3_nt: TGTGCCTGGAGTAGAGGTGATGGCTACACCTTC

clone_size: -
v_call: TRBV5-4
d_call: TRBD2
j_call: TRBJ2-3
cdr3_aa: CASSSRTSVATDTQYF
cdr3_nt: TGTGCCAGCAGCTCCAGGACTAGCGTCGCCACAGATACGCAGTATTTT

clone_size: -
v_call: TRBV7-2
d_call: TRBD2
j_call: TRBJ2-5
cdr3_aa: CASSRGVQTQYF
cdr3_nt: TGTGCCAGCAGCCGGGGGGTTCAGACCCAGTACTTC

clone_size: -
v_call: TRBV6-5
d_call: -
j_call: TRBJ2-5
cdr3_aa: CASSYGGGPQQETQYF
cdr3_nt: TGTGCCAGCAGTTACGGGGGAGGACCGCAGCAAGAGACCCAGTACTTC

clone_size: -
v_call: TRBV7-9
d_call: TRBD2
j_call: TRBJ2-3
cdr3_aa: CASRELAGPTDTQYF
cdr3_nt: TGTGCCAGCAGGGAACTAGCGGGGCCCACAGATACGCAGTATTTT

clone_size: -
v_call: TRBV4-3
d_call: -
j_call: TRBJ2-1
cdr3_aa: CASSPGTYNEQFF
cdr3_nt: TGCGCCAGCAGCCCCGGGACCTACAATGAGCAGTTCTTC

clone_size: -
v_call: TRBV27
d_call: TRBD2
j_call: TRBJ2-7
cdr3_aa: CASSTGGRAPYEQYF
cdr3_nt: TGTGCCAGCAGTACGGGGGGACGGGCCCCCTACGAGCAGTACTTC

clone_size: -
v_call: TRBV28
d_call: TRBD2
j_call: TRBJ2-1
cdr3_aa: CASSFGGGEQFF
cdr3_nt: TGTGCCAGCAGTTTCGGGGGGGGTGAGCAGTTCTTC

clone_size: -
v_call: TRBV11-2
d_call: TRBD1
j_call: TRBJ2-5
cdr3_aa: CASSTYRGTRETQYF
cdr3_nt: TGTGCCAGCAGCACCTACAGGGGTACGCGAGAGACCCAGTACTTC

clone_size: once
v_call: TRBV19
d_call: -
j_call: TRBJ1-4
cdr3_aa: CASSIGGLNEKLFF
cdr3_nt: TGTGCCAGTAGTATAGGGGGCCTTAATGAAAAACTGTTTTTT

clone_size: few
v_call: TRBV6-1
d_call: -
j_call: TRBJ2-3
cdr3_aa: CASIFLGAVDTQYF
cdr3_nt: TGTGCCAGCATTTTTCTGGGGGCAGTAGATACGCAGTATTTT

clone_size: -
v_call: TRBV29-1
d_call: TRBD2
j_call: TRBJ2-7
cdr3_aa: CSAQREKEDEQYF
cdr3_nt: TGCAGCGCCCAGCGGGAGAAGGAGGACGAGCAGTACTTC

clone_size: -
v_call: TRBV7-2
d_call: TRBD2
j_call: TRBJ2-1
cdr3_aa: CASSSGLAGHEQFF
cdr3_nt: TGTGCCAGCAGCTCAGGACTAGCGGGACATGAGCAGTTCTTC

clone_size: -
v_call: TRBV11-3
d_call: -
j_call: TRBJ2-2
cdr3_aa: CARNYRDCDTGELFF
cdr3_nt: TGTGCCAGAAATTACAGGGATTGCGACACCGGGGAGCTGTTTTTT

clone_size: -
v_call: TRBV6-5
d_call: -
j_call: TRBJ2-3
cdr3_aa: CASSSTGRHTDTQYF
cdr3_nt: TGTGCCAGCAGTTCGACCGGGAGACACACAGATACGCAGTATTTT

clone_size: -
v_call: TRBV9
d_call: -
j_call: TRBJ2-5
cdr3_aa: CASSVRGGTEETQYF
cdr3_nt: TGTGCCAGCAGCGTTAGAGGAGGGACGGAAGAGACCCAGTACTTC

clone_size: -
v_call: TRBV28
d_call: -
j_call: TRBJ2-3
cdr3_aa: CASRPYYRVLTDTQYF
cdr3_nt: TGTGCCAGCAGACCGTATTACAGGGTTTTGACAGATACGCAGTATTTT

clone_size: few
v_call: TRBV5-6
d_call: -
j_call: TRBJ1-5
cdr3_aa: CASSLDRDQPQHF
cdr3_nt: TGTGCCAGCAGCTTGGACAGGGATCAGCCCCAGCATTTT

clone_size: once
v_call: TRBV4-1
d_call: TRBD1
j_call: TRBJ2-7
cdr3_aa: CASTYGQGYEQYF
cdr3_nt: TGCGCCAGCACCTACGGACAGGGGTACGAGCAGTACTTC

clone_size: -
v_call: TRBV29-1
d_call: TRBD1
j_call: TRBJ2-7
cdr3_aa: CSVQPGQGAGEQYF
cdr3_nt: TGCAGCGTTCAGCCGGGACAGGGGGCAGGCGAGCAGTACTTC

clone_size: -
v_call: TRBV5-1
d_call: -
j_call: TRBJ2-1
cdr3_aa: CASSSSDRHEQFF
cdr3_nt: TGCGCCAGCAGCTCCTCCGACAGGCATGAGCAGTTCTTC

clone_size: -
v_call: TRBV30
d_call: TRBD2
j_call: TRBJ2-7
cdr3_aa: CAWRGLPTSGRALSYEQYF
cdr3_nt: TGTGCCTGGAGGGGTCTCCCGACTAGCGGGAGGGCGTTGTCCTACGAGCAGTACTTC

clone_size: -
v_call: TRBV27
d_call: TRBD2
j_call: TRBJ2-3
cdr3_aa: CASRKAGTNTDTQYF
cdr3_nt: TGTGCCAGCAGGAAAGCGGGAACGAACACAGATACGCAGTATTTT

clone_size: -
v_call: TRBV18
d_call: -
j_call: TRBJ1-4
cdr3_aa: CASSPAPPKLFF
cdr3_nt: TGTGCCAGCTCACCAGCGCCCCCTAAACTGTTTTTT

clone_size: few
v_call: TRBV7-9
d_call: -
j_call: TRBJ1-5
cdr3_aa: CASSFYGQPQHF
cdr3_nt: TGTGCCAGCAGCTTCTATGGTCAGCCCCAGCATTTT

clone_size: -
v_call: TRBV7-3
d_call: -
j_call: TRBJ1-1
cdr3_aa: CASSLTAGRTEAFF
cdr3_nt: TGTGCCAGCAGCTTAACGGCCGGGAGGACTGAAGCTTTCTTT

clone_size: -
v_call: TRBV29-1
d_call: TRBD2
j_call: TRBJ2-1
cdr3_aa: CSVTGTSSYNEQFF
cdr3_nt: TGCAGCGTCACCGGGACTAGCAGCTACAATGAGCAGTTCTTC

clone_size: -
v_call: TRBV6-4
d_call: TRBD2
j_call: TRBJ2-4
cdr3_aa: CASSEVAGVYSIQYF
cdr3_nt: TGTGCCAGCAGTGAGGTAGCGGGAGTTTATAGCATTCAGTACTTC

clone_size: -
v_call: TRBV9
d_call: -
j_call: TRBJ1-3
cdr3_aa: CASSVESSGNTIYF
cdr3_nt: TGTGCCAGCAGCGTTGAGAGCTCTGGAAACACCATATATTTT

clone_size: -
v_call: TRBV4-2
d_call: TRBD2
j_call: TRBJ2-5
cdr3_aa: CASSPGLASGTYQETQYF
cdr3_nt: TGTGCCAGCAGCCCAGGGTTGGCTAGCGGGACGTACCAAGAGACCCAGTACTTC

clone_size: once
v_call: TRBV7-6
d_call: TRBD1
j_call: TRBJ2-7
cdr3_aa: CASSLEDRGVYEQYF
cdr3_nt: TGTGCCAGCAGCCTAGAGGACAGGGGAGTTTACGAGCAGTACTTC

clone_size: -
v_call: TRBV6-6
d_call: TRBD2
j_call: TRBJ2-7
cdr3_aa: CASSFRTSDPYEQYF
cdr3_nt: TGTGCCAGCAGTTTCCGGACTAGCGATCCCTACGAGCAGTACTTC

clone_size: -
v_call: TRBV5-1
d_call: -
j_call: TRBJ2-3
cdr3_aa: CASSPNPSTDTQYF
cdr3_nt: TGCGCCAGCAGCCCTAACCCTAGCACAGATACGCAGTATTTT

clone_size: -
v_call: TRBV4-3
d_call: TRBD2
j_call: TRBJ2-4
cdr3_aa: CASSQELTGTRLTRPKNIQYF
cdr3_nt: TGCGCCAGCAGCCAAGAACTCACCGGGACTAGACTAACCAGACCCAAAAACATTCAGTACTTC

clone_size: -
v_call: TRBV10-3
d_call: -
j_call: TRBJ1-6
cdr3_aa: CAISEDRYNSPLHF
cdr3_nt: TGTGCCATCAGTGAGGACAGATATAATTCACCCCTCCACTTT

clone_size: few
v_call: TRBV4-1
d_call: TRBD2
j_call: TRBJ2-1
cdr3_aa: CASSQTSGSLHEQFF
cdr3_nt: TGCGCCAGCAGCCAAACTAGCGGGAGTCTGCATGAGCAGTTCTTC

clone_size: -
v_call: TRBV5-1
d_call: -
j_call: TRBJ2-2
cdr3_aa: CASSPHTGQIVRSGELFF
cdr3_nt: TGCGCCAGCAGTCCCCACACGGGACAAATCGTCCGATCCGGGGAGCTGTTTTTT

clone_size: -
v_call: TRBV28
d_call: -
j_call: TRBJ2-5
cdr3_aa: CASSFLTGQGETQYF
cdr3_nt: TGTGCCAGCAGTTTCCTTACAGGGCAGGGAGAGACCCAGTACTTC

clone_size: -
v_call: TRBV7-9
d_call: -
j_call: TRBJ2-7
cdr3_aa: CASSLAASYEQYF
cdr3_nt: TGTGCCAGCAGCTTAGCCGCTAGCTACGAGCAGTACTTC

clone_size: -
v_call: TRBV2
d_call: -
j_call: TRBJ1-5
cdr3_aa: CASSDPVRGGDQPQHF
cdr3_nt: TGTGCCAGCAGTGATCCGGTCAGGGGAGGGGATCAGCCCCAGCATTTT

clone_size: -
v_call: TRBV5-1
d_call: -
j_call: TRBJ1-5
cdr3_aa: CASSHTGGNQPQHF
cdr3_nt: TGCGCCAGCAGCCATACGGGGGGGAATCAGCCCCAGCATTTT

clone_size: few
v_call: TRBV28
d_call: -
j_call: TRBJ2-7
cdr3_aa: CASSWTFSYEQYF
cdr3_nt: TGTGCCAGCAGCTGGACTTTCTCCTACGAGCAGTACTTC

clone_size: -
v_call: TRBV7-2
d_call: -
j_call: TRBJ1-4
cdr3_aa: CASSLVPRGEKLFF
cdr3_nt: TGTGCCAGCAGCTTGGTTCCACGAGGTGAAAAACTGTTTTTT

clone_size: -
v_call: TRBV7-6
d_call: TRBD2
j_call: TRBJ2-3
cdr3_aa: CASSPTAGEDTQYF
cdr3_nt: TGTGCCAGCAGCCCGACAGCGGGGGAGGATACGCAGTATTTT

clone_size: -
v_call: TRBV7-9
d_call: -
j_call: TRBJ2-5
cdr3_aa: CASSLASPGVETQYF
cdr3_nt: TGTGCCAGCAGCTTAGCCTCCCCAGGGGTGGAGACCCAGTACTTC

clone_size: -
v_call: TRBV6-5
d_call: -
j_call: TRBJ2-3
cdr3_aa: CASSLRDTDTQYF
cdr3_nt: TGTGCCAGCAGTCTACGGGACACAGATACGCAGTATTTT

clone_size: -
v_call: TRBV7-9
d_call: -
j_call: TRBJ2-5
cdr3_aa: CASSVDREQYF
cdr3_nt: TGTGCCAGCAGCGTGGACAGAGAGCAGTACTTC

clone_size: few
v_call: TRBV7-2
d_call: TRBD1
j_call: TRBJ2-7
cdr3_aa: CASSSPGQGLYEQYF
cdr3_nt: TGTGCCAGCAGCTCCCCGGGACAGGGCCTCTACGAGCAGTACTTC